Listed below are T cell receptor beta chains from one sample, sequenced in a study of cytomegalovirus exposure and HLA in healthy donors. The data were produced by immunoSEQ multiplex PCR, yet TCRdb's version contains in-frame clones alone and is incomplete. The sample records 150,000 or so clones, more than 9.5% being singletons. The sample was PBMCs. These receptors all come from a man aged 50 to 59 in good health and CMV-seronegative. The CDR3 runs from the conserved cysteine through the conserved F or W. Each record gives: V gene, D gene, clone size, J gene, CDR3 DNA, CDR3 protein. The D gene is left open where the match is weak. Clone size, where shown, is once, few, many, or a class for clones that have expanded.

>TRBV6-4|TRBD1|-|TRBJ2-1
TGTGCCAGCTCCCGGGACAGGGGAGATGAGCAGTTCTTC
CASSRDRGDEQFF
>TRBV19|TRBD1|-|TRBJ2-3
TGTGCCAGTAGTATAGGGACAGGGCCAGATACGCAGTATTTT
CASSIGTGPDTQYF
>TRBV2|-|-|TRBJ2-5
TGTGCCAGCAGTTTGTCACTAGAAGAGACCCAGTACTTC
CASSLSLEETQYF
>TRBV5-8|TRBD2|-|TRBJ2-1
TGTGCCAGCAGCTTGGAGCCGAGCGGGAGGGTAAATGAGCAGTTCTTC
CASSLEPSGRVNEQFF
>TRBV10-1|-|-|TRBJ2-1
TGCGCCAGCAGTGCGGGCGGGAACTCCTACAATGAGCAGTTCTTC
CASSAGGNSYNEQFF
>TRBV29-1|TRBD2|few|TRBJ2-7
TGCAGCGTATCGGGCGGGAGGGCCAGGGAGCAGTACTTC
CSVSGGRAREQYF
>TRBV30|TRBD1|few|TRBJ2-7
TGTGCCTGGAGTTACAGGGGGATCTACGAGCAGTACTTC
CAWSYRGIYEQYF
>TRBV18|TRBD1|-|TRBJ1-2
TGTGCCAGCTCACCGGCCGGGACAGGGTACTATGGCTACACCTTC
CASSPAGTGYYGYTF
>TRBV9|-|-|TRBJ1-1
TGTGCCAGCAGCGTAGTTGTCAGAATGAACACTGAAGCTTTCTTT
CASSVVVRMNTEAFF
>TRBV30|TRBD2|few|TRBJ2-2
TGTGCCTGGAATCCCGTCAGCGGGAGGACCGGGGAGCTGTTTTTT
CAWNPVSGRTGELFF
>TRBV7-8|-|-|TRBJ2-3
TGTGCCAGCAGCTCGGCCGGCAGGGGTGCGGATACGCAGTATTTT
CASSSAGRGADTQYF
>TRBV19|TRBD1|-|TRBJ1-1
TGTGCCAGTAGTGCAAGACAGGGGGACACTGAAGCTTTCTTT
CASSARQGDTEAFF
>TRBV30|-|-|TRBJ1-1
TGTGCCTGGAGCCAGGGAGGTCACACTGAAGCTTTCTTT
CAWSQGGHTEAFF
>TRBV9|-|few|TRBJ2-1
TGTGCCAGCAGCGTTTTTCAGGGGAATGAGCAGTTCTTC
CASSVFQGNEQFF
>TRBV6-5|-|-|TRBJ1-1
TGTGCCAGCAGTTACTCGAAGCGGGGGAACACTGAAGCTTTCTTT
CASSYSKRGNTEAFF
>TRBV5-1|-|few|TRBJ2-1
TGCGCCAGCAGCCAAGACAGGCTCAATGAGCAGTTCTTC
CASSQDRLNEQFF
>TRBV19|-|-|TRBJ2-2
TGTGCCAGTAGTCCGAACGGCGGGACCGTAACCGGGGAGCTGTTTTTT
CASSPNGGTVTGELFF
>TRBV6-5|TRBD1|-|TRBJ1-1
TGTGCCAGCAGACCACAGGGGGCGAACACTGAAGCTTTCTTT
CASRPQGANTEAFF
>TRBV4-1|-|-|TRBJ2-1
TGCGCCAGCAGCCAAGACGCTATAAGCTCCTACAATGAGCAGTTCTTC
CASSQDAISSYNEQFF
>TRBV6-1|-|-|TRBJ2-7
TGTGCCAGCAGTGATGAGGGCCCCTCCTACGAGCAGTACTTC
CASSDEGPSYEQYF
>TRBV21-1|-|-|TRBJ1-2
TGTGCCAGCAGCGCCCAGACAGGGGAACCCTATGGCTACACCTTC
CASSAQTGEPYGYTF
>TRBV10-1|-|many|TRBJ2-1
TGCGCCAGCAGTGAGTCGGGAGCCTACAATGAGCAGTTCTTC
CASSESGAYNEQFF
>TRBV21-1|-|-|TRBJ1-4
TGTGCCAGCAGCAAAGGTTTGGCAGTTCGGGGTGAAAAACTGCTTTTT
CASSKGLAVRGEKLLF
>TRBV30|TRBD1|-|TRBJ1-5
TGTGCCTGGAACCGACAGGGGGGTCAGCCCCAGCATTTT
CAWNRQGGQPQHF
>TRBV19|-|-|TRBJ2-1
TGTGCCAGTAGGAGGGCTAGAGGCTACAATGAGCAGTTCTTC
CASRRARGYNEQFF
>TRBV18|-|few|TRBJ1-2
TGTGCCAGCTCACCCTCGCGGACAACCGGTGATGGCTACACCTTC
CASSPSRTTGDGYTF
>TRBV27|-|few|TRBJ2-5
TGTGCCAGCAGACCCCACGCCGGGACACAGACCCAGTACTTC
CASRPHAGTQTQYF
>TRBV12-5|-|-|TRBJ2-2
TGTGCTAGTGGTTCGGATGGGGGCCAGGGACCGAACACCGGGGAGCTGTTTTTT
CASGSDGGQGPNTGELFF
>TRBV5-4|-|-|TRBJ2-7
TGTGCCAGCAGTTTAGGAGGGAAGGTATACGAGCAGTACTTC
CASSLGGKVYEQYF